A single T cell receptor (beta chain) is shown here with its context. Here immunoSEQ multiplex PCR was the method, and the copy in TCRdb shows in-frame clones only, minus some. The table shows roughly 100,000 clones, with approximately 96% occurring only once. Trimming cost V 6 bases and J 3 bases; bases outside gene matches: 6. CDR1 SNHLY and CDR2 FYNNEI come from the germline V gene. The CDR3 covers 15 residues. This specimen belongs to a study of technical replicates of blood from a handful of donors. The sequenced sample consisted of T cells isolated from PBMCs. This chain links TRBV2 with TRBJ1-2, with 11 bases identical to TRBD1. The sequence was obtained from a human donor in good health. CDR3 coding DNA: TGTGCCAGCAGGGACCCGGGACAGGGGGACTATGGCTACACCTTC. Protein: CASRDPGQGDYGYTF.